This TCR beta chain was documented in a study of shared clonotypes between healthy human individuals. In the naive CD8 group, cells lacked CD45RO and were positively selected for CCR7, so terminally differentiated effector memory CD45RA+ cells were left out. At deep level, the assay was performed. The method was immunoSEQ multiplex PCR; TCRdb's version includes in-frame clones alone and lacks a portion of them. The repertoire holds about 2.1 million clones, with about 94% as singletons. The CDR3 is 19 amino acids. This clonotype was obtained from a man aged 18 to 35 in good health. Some clones in this sample may be carry-over from other donors' samples. The chain has TRBV21-1 and TRBJ2-7; TRBD1, the table's D call, lacks a check against the DNA. TRBV21-1 is a recognized pseudogene. Sequenced material: naive CD8+ T cells from PBMCs. In DNA form, the CDR3 reads TGTGCCAGCAGCTACCGGGACAGGGGGCGAACTAGCGACTCCTACGAGCAGTACTTC. This codes for CASSYRDRGRTSDSYEQYF.